This TCR beta chain was sequenced for a study of T-cell memory formation after mild COVID-19. The germline CDR1 and CDR2 sequences are SGHRS and YFSETQ. This CDR3 comprises 12 residues. V was clipped by 4 bases and J by 10 bases, with 14 bases between them. This clonotype has only a few counts. Using its own MiXCR run on the 5' RACE reads, TCRdb lists one record per CDR3 protein. This table has just under 550,000 distinct CDR3 sequences, 20% appearing once. The receptor comes from an adult woman who had mild COVID-19 (a few samples of this study predate the infection). Cell type and time point are not known. The sample taken for sequencing was PBMCs or a T cell subset sorted from them (not recorded which). The chain uses TRBV5-1 and TRBJ1-1; D is uncertain. DNA for the CDR3: TGCGCCAGCAGCGGTCCGGGCCCGGGAGCTTTCTTT. Protein: CASSGPGPGAFF.